This TCR beta chain was identified during a study of blood T cell repertoires in COVID-19. Whole-study context: The United States, Italy and Spain were the sources of the acute and convalescent COVID-19 samples.

Assay: immunoSEQ multiplex PCR; the TCRdb copy retains only in-frame clones and omits some. The repertoire holds 110,000 to 150,000 clones, with around 80% as singletons. V was pared by 3 bases and J by 4 bases, with 8 bases of the junction left unmatched. CDR3 length equals 14 residues. Per germline, CDR1 GTSNPN and CDR2 SVGIG (reference sequence). This sequence originates from an elderly woman in a cohort sampled during active or convalescent COVID-19. Material for sequencing was peripheral blood. The chain uses TRBV30 and TRBJ2-7, with 8 bases aligning to TRBD2. CDR3 DNA sequence: TGTGCCTGGAGAGCTACGGGGGGGACGTACGAGCAGTACTTC. Its translation is CAWRATGGTYEQYF. The full variable domain, rest sourced from reference TRBV30 and TRBJ2-7, is SQTIHQWPATLVQPVGSPLSLECTVEGTSNPNLYWYRQAAGRGLQLLFYSVGIGQISSEVPQNLSASRPQDRQFILSSKKLLLSDSGFYLCAWRATGGTYEQYFGPGTRLTVT.